This TCR beta chain was sequenced in a study of shared clonotypes between healthy human individuals. Here immunoSEQ multiplex PCR was the method, and the copy in TCRdb shows in-frame clones only, minus some. The sample lists 2 million to 2.5 million clones; under 95% were seen once. A word on this clone: Antigen specificity is unknown.

Trimming took 6 bases from V and 2 from J, leaving 14 bases between them. CDR3 length: 14 residues. Germline V CDR1 and CDR2: SGHRS, YFSETQ. Study-wide results and caveats: Naive subsets usually exceeded memory subsets in estimated richness. A limitation of the genetic and exposure-history diversity represented arose from few donors. A few donors had 5% to 6.5% of their naive CD4 clonotypes in common.

This sequence originates from a man aged 18 to 35 in good health. Some clones in this sample may be carry-over from other donors' samples. The source material was naive CD4+ T cells from PBMCs. Sample subset: CD45RA+ positively selected. The chain is built from TRBV5-1 and TRBJ2-5, with unresolved D. The CDR3 DNA follows: TGCGCCAGCACGTTTTCAGGAATACAAGAGACCCAGTACTTC. Amino acids: CASTFSGIQETQYF.